This T cell receptor beta chain stems from a study of cytomegalovirus exposure and HLA in healthy donors. Study results and limitations: Follow-up analysis seemed to connect common viral pathogens with several of the most significant clusters identified. The study listed approximately 160 cytomegalovirus-associated TCR beta chains.

This CDR3 contains 14 residues. In germline, CDR1 is MNHNS, CDR2 SASEGT. V was clipped by 3 bases and J by 1 base; unmatched bases: 3. Turning to this clone: Its target is unknown.

Primers: 60 Vbeta forward and 13 Jbeta reverse. Sequencing used immunoSEQ multiplex PCR; TCRdb keeps in-frame clones, though not all of them. The data contain under 200,000 clones, around 80% of them singletons. The chain recombines TRBV6-1 with TRBJ2-7, with TRBD2 identical over 7 bases. The sequencing sample was made of PBMCs. The receptor was isolated from a male donor in good health and CMV-seronegative. In DNA, the CDR3 is TGTGCCAGCAGTGACTGGGGGGGTTCCTACGAGCAGTACTTC. Its protein product is CASSDWGGSYEQYF.